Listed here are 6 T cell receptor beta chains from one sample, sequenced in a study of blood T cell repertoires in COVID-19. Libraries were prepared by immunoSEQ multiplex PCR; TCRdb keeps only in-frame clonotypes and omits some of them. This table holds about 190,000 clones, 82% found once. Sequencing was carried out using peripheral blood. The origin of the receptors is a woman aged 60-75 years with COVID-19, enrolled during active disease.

CDR3 coding DNA: TGTGCCAGTAGTATATACTCTGAAAAACTGTTTTTT. This translates into CASSIYSEKLFF. This chain joins TRBV19 and TRBJ1-4; D remains ambiguous. Germline CDR1 reads LNHDA; CDR2 reads SQIVND (reference sequence). The V end lost 2 bases, the J end lost 7 bases, and 5 bases lay between the germline ends. The CDR3 consists of 12 residues.

DNA of the CDR3: TGTGCCAGCAGTCCCCCGGGGTACAATGAGCAGTTCTTC. Protein product: CASSPPGYNEQFF. The chain recombines TRBV12-3 or TRBV12-4 with TRBJ2-1; D might be TRBD2 (5 bases). There are 13 residues in the CDR3. Trimming left V 5 bases short and J 4 bases short, with 9 bases between.

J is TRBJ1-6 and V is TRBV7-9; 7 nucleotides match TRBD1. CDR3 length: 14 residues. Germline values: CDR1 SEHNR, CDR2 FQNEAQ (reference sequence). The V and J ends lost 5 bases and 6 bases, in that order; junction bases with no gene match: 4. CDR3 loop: CASSPGQFNSPLHF. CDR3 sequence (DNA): TGTGCCAGCAGCCCGGGACAGTTTAATTCACCCCTCCACTTT.

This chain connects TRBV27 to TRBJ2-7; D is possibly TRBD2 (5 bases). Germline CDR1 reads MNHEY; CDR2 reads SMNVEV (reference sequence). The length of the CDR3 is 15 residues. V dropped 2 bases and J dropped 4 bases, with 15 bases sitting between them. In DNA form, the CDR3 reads TGTGCCAGCAGTTTACGAGCGGATCAGCAATACGAGCAGTACTTC. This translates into CASSLRADQQYEQYF.

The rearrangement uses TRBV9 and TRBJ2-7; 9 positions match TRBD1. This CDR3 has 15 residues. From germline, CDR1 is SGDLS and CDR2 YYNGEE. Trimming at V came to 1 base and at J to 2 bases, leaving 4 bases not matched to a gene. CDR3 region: CASSVTGTGTYEQYF. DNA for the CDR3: TGTGCCAGCAGCGTAACCGGGACAGGGACCTACGAGCAGTACTTC.

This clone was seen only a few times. The CDR3 sequence is CASSLASTARGYNEQFF. The CDR3 DNA follows: TGTGCCAGCAGCTTAGCGTCTACCGCAAGAGGTTACAATGAGCAGTTCTTC. The J gene is TRBJ2-1, the V gene TRBV7-2; no clear D gene. Germline V gives CDR1 SGHTA, CDR2 FQGNSA. This CDR3 contains 17 residues. Trimming left V 0 bases short and J 4 bases short, with 16 bases between.